Here is one TCR beta chain with its context. The study sampled nominally healthy donors, though unrecorded immune exposures were likely. This sample is drawn from a study of cytomegalovirus exposure and HLA in healthy donors. 13 Jbeta primers and 60 Vbeta primers were used for the PCR. The method was immunoSEQ multiplex PCR; TCRdb's version includes in-frame clones alone and lacks a portion of them. The sample holds about 150,000 clones, about 60% seen once. Trimming at V came to 6 bases and at J to 2 bases, leaving 4 bases not matched to a gene. Per germline, CDR1 SQVTM and CDR2 ANQGSEA. This CDR3 region has 14 residues.

The sequenced sample was PBMCs. V is TRBV29-1 and J is TRBJ2-1; TRBD1 agrees at 10 bases. The TCR originated in a woman aged 55-69 years in good health and CMV-seropositive. In DNA form, the CDR3 reads TGCAGCGTCACCGGGACAGGGGCCTACAATGAGCAGTTCTTC. This encodes CSVTGTGAYNEQFF.